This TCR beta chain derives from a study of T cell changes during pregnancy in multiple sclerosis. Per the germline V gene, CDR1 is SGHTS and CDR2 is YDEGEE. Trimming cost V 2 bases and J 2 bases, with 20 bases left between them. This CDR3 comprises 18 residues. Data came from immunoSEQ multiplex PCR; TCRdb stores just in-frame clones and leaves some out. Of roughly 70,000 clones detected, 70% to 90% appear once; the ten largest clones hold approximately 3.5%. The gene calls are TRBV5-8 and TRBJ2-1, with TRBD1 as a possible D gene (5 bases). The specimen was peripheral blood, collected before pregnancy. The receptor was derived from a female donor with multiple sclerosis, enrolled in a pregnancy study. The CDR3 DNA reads TGTGCCAGCAGCTTCGCACTACAGGTTTCTCTCGCCTACAATGAGCAGTTCTTC. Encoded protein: CASSFALQVSLAYNEQFF.